Presented here are 13 T cell receptor beta chains from one specimen sequenced in a study of beta chain features in type 1 diabetes. General study findings and limits: Shortening that was moderate but significant affected the TCRB CDR3s of Type 1 diabetes patients in all four CD4+ subsets.

These receptors have no known antigen. cDNA synthesis used the whole RNA isolate, giving expressed TCRB sequences. TCRdb's table, derived via immunoSEQ multiplex PCR, lists solely in-frame clones and lacks some. Of about 740,000 clones detected, under 15% appear once; the ten largest clones hold 0.022%. Sequenced material: naive CD4+ T cells from blood. These receptors originate from a man younger than 35 with type 1 diabetes.

This clone was picked up a small number of times. V gene TRBV18 combines with J gene TRBJ1-4; D gene ambiguous. This CDR3 is built from 15 residues. The V end was cut by 3 bases, the J end by 0 bases, with 8 bases between. Per the germline V gene, CDR1 is KGHSH and CDR2 is LQKENI. The CDR3, as DNA: TGTGCCAGCTCACCTATGCACGCAACTAATGAAAAACTGTTTTTT. It codes for CASSPMHATNEKLFF.

V usage is TRBV7-9 and J usage is TRBJ2-7, with a tentative D call TRBD1 (6 bases). Germline values: CDR1 SEHNR, CDR2 FQNEAQ (reference sequence). The V end lost 3 bases, the J end lost 0 bases, and 9 bases lay between the germline ends. The CDR3 sequence is 14 residues long. The CDR3 coding sequence is TGTGCCAGCAGCTTCGGACAGTCCTCCTACGAGCAGTACTTC. As protein: CASSFGQSSYEQYF.

The genes are TRBV11-2 and TRBJ2-7, with D maybe TRBD1 (6 bases). The V end was cut by 4 bases, the J end by 2 bases, with 9 bases between. Germline-derived CDR1 and CDR2 are SGHAT and FQNNGV. There are 13 residues in the CDR3. The CDR3 reads CASSSGQPYEQYF. The DNA of the CDR3 is TGTGCCAGCAGCTCCGGACAGCCCTACGAGCAGTACTTC.

This clone was seen a handful of times. The J gene is TRBJ1-5, the V gene TRBV7-9; tentative D call: TRBD1 (6 bases). This CDR3 is built from 13 residues. Per the germline V gene, CDR1 is SEHNR and CDR2 is FQNEAQ (reference sequence). With 5 bases removed from V and 4 bases from J, the gap between germline ends came to 9 bases. The CDR3 DNA is TGTGCCAGCAGCCGGACAGAGAATCAGCCCCAGCATTTT. Protein sequence: CASSRTENQPQHF.

The chain couples TRBV6-5 to TRBJ1-5; unclear D gene. The germline V and J ends were trimmed by 5 bases and 10 bases, with 12 bases remaining between them. Per the germline V gene, CDR1 is MNHEY and CDR2 is SVGAGI. This CDR3 contains 12 residues. Written as DNA, the CDR3 is TGTGCCAGCAGTGAATTCCGTCTACCCCAGCATTTT. This codes for CASSEFRLPQHF.

The chain is built from TRBV7-9 and TRBJ1-1; 7 bases align to TRBD1. Germline V gene sequence: CDR1 SEHNR, CDR2 FQNEAQ (reference sequence). Trimming removed 7 bases from V and 11 bases from J; junction bases left unmatched: 7. This CDR3 contains 11 residues. This chain's CDR3 is CASTRQGIAFF. For the CDR3, the DNA is TGTGCCAGCACCCGACAGGGTATCGCTTTCTTT.

This sequence joins TRBV2 and TRBJ2-1; D is unclear. The CDR3 spans 13 residues. Per germline, CDR1 SNHLY and CDR2 FYNNEI. V was pared by 8 bases and J by 4 bases, with 12 bases between. The CDR3 DNA sequence: TGTGCCAGCTTTAGGACGGATTACAATGAGCAGTTCTTC. Its translation: CASFRTDYNEQFF. Based on the CDR3 plus reference TRBV2 and TRBJ2-1, the full variable domain is EPEVTQTPSHQVTQMGQEVILRCVPISNHLYFYWYRQILGQKVEFLVSFYNNEISEKSEIFDDQFSVERPDGSNFTLKIRSTKLEDSAMYFCASFRTDYNEQFFGPGTRLTVL.

The V gene is TRBV2, the J gene TRBJ1-5; 7 bases agree with TRBD1. Per germline, CDR1 SNHLY and CDR2 FYNNEI. J gave up 7 bases and V 8 bases, and 14 bases lay outside the gene matches. This CDR3 is 15 amino acids long. In DNA, the CDR3 is TGTGCCAGCCTTATTACAGGGGACGGGTCGCAGCCCCAGCATTTT. It specifies CASLITGDGSQPQHF.

This clone was observed a few times. This CDR3 is CASSQVPLDMNTEAFF. CDR3 nucleotide sequence: TGCGCCAGCAGCCAAGTCCCGTTGGATATGAACACTGAAGCTTTCTTT. The rearrangement links TRBV4-1 to TRBJ1-1, with no clear D. The CDR3 spans 16 residues. Germline assignment: CDR1 MGHRA and CDR2 YSYEKL. V dropped 1 base and J dropped 0 bases, with 12 bases sitting between them.

The V gene is TRBV7-2, the J gene TRBJ2-5, with 8 bases lining up with TRBD1. V lost 5 bases and J lost 5; bases outside the gene matches: 10. The CDR3 covers 15 residues. Germline V gene data show CDR1 as SGHTA and CDR2 as FQGNSA. The CDR3 nucleotides are TGTGCCAGCAGCCTAGACAGGGGCCCTTATGAGACCCAGTACTTC. Translation gives CASSLDRGPYETQYF.

The CDR3 DNA sequence: TGTGCCAGCAGTTACCTGACTAGCGGGGGCACAGATACGCAGTATTTT. Its protein product is CASSYLTSGGTDTQYF. The genes are TRBV6-5 and TRBJ2-3; 11 nucleotides align to TRBD2. Germline CDR1 MNHEY, CDR2 SVGAGI. The CDR3 runs to 16 residues. Unmatched junction bases numbered 2, after V lost 2 bases and J lost 1 base.

In this sample, this clone turned up a few times. The J gene is TRBJ1-2, the V gene TRBV7-6, with D hard to call. Deletions cut 5 bases from V and 3 bases from J, with 10 bases between. CDR3 length: 13 amino acids. Germline values: CDR1 SGHVS, CDR2 FNYEAQ. CDR3 nucleotides: TGTGCCAGCAGCGCAGATAACGACTATGGCTACACCTTC. Its protein product is CASSADNDYGYTF. The complete variable domain, with remaining parts taken from reference TRBV7-6 and TRBJ1-2, reads GAGVSQSPRYKVTKRGQDVALRCDPISGHVSLYWYRQALGQGPEFLTYFNYEAQQDKSGLPNDRFSAERPEGSISTLTIQRTEQRDSAMYRCASSADNDYGYTFGSGTRLTVV.

This clone showed up just a few times. The chain couples TRBV7-2 to TRBJ1-2; weak D call: TRBD1 (6 bases). Looked up from germline, CDR1 is SGHTA and CDR2 is FQGNSA. V lost 5 bases, J lost 3 bases, and 7 bases lay in between. The CDR3 covers 12 residues. DNA of the CDR3: TGTGCCAGCAGCCCAGGGGACTATGGCTACACCTTC. Amino acids: CASSPGDYGYTF.